The clone carrying this T cell receptor (beta chain) was found a few times. The antigen remains unidentified. CDR3 size: 14 residues. V was pared by 3 bases and J by 5 bases, with 13 bases between. Germline-derived CDR1 and CDR2 are MDHEN and SYDVKM. TCRdb passed the PCR reads through MiXCR, listing each CDR3 protein once. The sample carries over 600,000 distinct CDR3 sequences, about 20% recorded once. The CD8+CD4-CCR7+CD45RA+ phenotype defined the sorted naive CD8 T cells. The data stem from a study of molecular identifiers for immune sequencing clone quantification. The study's findings and limits: Barcode-sharing identical TCR molecules could underestimate highly expanded clone sizes.

This sequence originates from a human donor in good health. Some libraries in this study had Jurkat cell RNA spiked in. The sequenced sample was naive CD8+ T cells from blood, with Jurkat cell RNA spiked in. Specified subset: FACS-sorted CD8+CD4-CCR7+CD45RA+ naive T cells. This chain connects TRBV28 to TRBJ2-5; D is perhaps TRBD1 (5 bases). CDR3 sequence reads: CASSFRGQVETQYF. The CDR3 nucleotides are TGTGCCAGCAGTTTTAGGGGCCAGGTGGAGACCCAGTACTTC.